A selection of T cell receptor beta chains follows, all from one sample in a study of regulatory T cells in long-lasting Graves disease. TCRdb re-called the multiplex PCR reads through MiXCR, storing one row per CDR3 protein. The data hold approximately 480,000 distinct CDR3 sequences, with 16% observed a single time. These data were also reused for a study on T cells in Graves' hyperthyroidism and ophthalmopathy.

The sample here was peripheral blood mononuclear cells (PBMCs), taken at new diagnosis, from a patient treated with antithyroid drugs. The receptors originated from a man in his forties with Graves disease. The CDR3 runs from the conserved cysteine through the conserved F or W. Each record gives: clone size, D gene, V gene, J gene, CDR3 protein, CDR3 DNA. The D gene is left open where the match is weak. Only part of the rows carry a size: once, few, many, or a class if the clone is expanded.

>few|TRBD2|TRBV28|TRBJ2-2
CASSPQAGRTNTGELFF
TGTGCCAGCAGTCCACAAGCGGGACGGACGAACACCGGGGAGCTGTTTTTT
>many|TRBD1|TRBV28|TRBJ2-3
CASSSGTGGGTDTQYF
TGTGCCAGCAGTTCAGGGACAGGGGGTGGAACAGATACGCAGTATTTT
>few|NA|TRBV3-1|TRBJ2-7
CASSQVGVATRYEQYF
TGTGCCAGCAGCCAAGTAGGGGTAGCGACCCGGTACGAGCAGTACTTC
>NA|TRBD1|TRBV2|TRBJ2-1
CASSARQGRYNEQFF
TGTGCCAGCAGTGCCAGACAGGGGCGTTACAATGAGCAGTTCTTC
>few|NA|TRBV9|TRBJ2-5
CASSVGGLPGETQYF
TGTGCCAGCAGCGTAGGTGGCCTCCCGGGGGAGACCCAGTACTTC
>NA|NA|TRBV20-1|TRBJ1-5
CSAVYSNQPQHF
TGCAGTGCGGTTTATAGCAATCAGCCCCAGCATTTT
>many|NA|TRBV28|TRBJ2-1
CASRRGGGYNEQFF
TGTGCCAGCAGGAGAGGGGGGGGTTACAATGAGCAGTTCTTC
>many|NA|TRBV7-9|TRBJ2-7
CASSSNMGNYEQYF
TGTGCCAGCAGCTCAAACATGGGAAACTACGAGCAGTACTTC
>many|NA|TRBV12-3/TRBV12-4|TRBJ2-7
CASGGATSRSYEQYF
TGTGCCAGCGGAGGGGCGACCTCCCGCTCCTACGAGCAGTACTTC
>many|NA|TRBV5-1|TRBJ2-2
CASSLEGRDTGELFF
TGCGCCAGCAGCTTGGAGGGTCGGGACACCGGGGAGCTGTTTTTT
>NA|NA|TRBV12-3/TRBV12-4|TRBJ1-5
CASSSIQGFNQPQHF
TGTGCCAGCAGTTCGATACAGGGTTTCAATCAGCCCCAGCATTTT
>few|TRBD1|TRBV5-1|TRBJ1-2
CASSIDRGYGGYTF
TGCGCCAGCAGCATAGACAGGGGGTACGGCGGCTACACCTTC
>NA|NA|TRBV11-2|TRBJ2-5
CASSLDRGVRETQYF
TGTGCCAGCAGCTTAGATCGAGGGGTTAGGGAGACCCAGTACTTC
>many|TRBD2|TRBV2|TRBJ2-7
CASRGSGTGEQYF
TGTGCCAGCAGAGGTAGCGGGACTGGAGAGCAGTACTTC
>many|TRBD1|TRBV5-5|TRBJ2-1
CASQQTGAYNEQFF
TGTGCCAGCCAACAGACAGGGGCCTACAATGAGCAGTTCTTC
>NA|TRBD2|TRBV24-1|TRBJ2-7
CATSAEREGSSSYEQYF
TGTGCCACCAGTGCAGAGCGGGAGGGATCGAGCTCCTACGAGCAGTACTTC
>NA|TRBD1|TRBV20-1|TRBJ1-2
CSGTRTGGRGYTF
TGCAGTGGAACTCGGACAGGGGGAAGGGGCTACACCTTC
>many|NA|TRBV7-9|TRBJ1-1
CASSPWGANTEAFF
TGTGCCAGCAGCCCTTGGGGGGCGAACACTGAAGCTTTCTTT
>many|TRBD2|TRBV7-2|TRBJ2-1
CASSSGSTSGRGNEQFF
TGTGCCAGCAGCTCCGGGTCGACTAGCGGGAGAGGGAATGAGCAGTTCTTC
>few|NA|TRBV7-3|TRBJ2-2
CASSATFGELFF
TGTGCCAGCAGCGCCACGTTCGGGGAGCTGTTTTTT
>NA|NA|TRBV12-3/TRBV12-4|TRBJ1-4
CASSLGGYEKLFF
TGTGCCAGCAGTTTAGGGGGCTATGAAAAACTGTTTTTT
>many|NA|TRBV5-1|TRBJ2-1
CASSLARGYEQFF
TGCGCCAGCAGCCTTGCTCGAGGGTATGAGCAGTTCTTC
>many|NA|TRBV11-3|TRBJ2-5
CASSSSQGPETQYF
TGTGCCAGCAGCTCCTCCCAGGGCCCAGAGACCCAGTACTTC
>many|NA|TRBV28|TRBJ2-4
CASRAQGWGKNIQYF
TGTGCCAGCAGAGCCCAGGGCTGGGGCAAAAACATTCAGTACTTC
>NA|NA|TRBV20-1|TRBJ1-1
CSARSARENTEAFF
TGCAGTGCTAGATCGGCAAGAGAGAACACTGAAGCTTTCTTT
>many|NA|TRBV20-1|TRBJ2-3
CSARVAGVGYTQYF
TGCAGTGCTAGGGTGGCAGGGGTTGGATATACGCAGTATTTT
>NA|NA|TRBV20-1|TRBJ2-3
CSASTLSASTDTQYF
TGCAGTGCTAGCACACTAAGCGCCAGCACAGATACGCAGTATTTT
>NA|NA|TRBV20-1|TRBJ1-1
CSASPRASNTEAFF
TGCAGTGCTAGCCCCCGGGCCTCGAACACTGAAGCTTTCTTT
>many|NA|TRBV28|TRBJ2-1
CASSLHGSSYNEQFF
TGTGCCAGCAGTTTACATGGAAGCTCCTACAATGAGCAGTTCTTC
>many|NA|TRBV28|TRBJ2-7
CASSPLAGIAHEQYF
TGTGCCAGCAGCCCCTTGGCAGGGATCGCCCACGAGCAGTACTTC
>few|TRBD1|TRBV9|TRBJ2-7
CASSVKGASYEQYF
TGTGCCAGCAGCGTCAAGGGGGCGTCCTACGAGCAGTACTTC
>few|TRBD2|TRBV7-9|TRBJ2-1
CASSHTGLAGGPESSYNEQFF
TGTGCCAGCAGCCATACGGGACTAGCGGGAGGGCCCGAAAGCTCCTACAATGAGCAGTTCTTC
>many|NA|TRBV29-1|TRBJ2-5
CSVEYPPRGTQYF
TGCAGCGTTGAATATCCCCCGCGAGGGACCCAGTACTTC
>many|NA|TRBV24-1|TRBJ2-1
CATSDSGGGFNNEQFF
TGTGCCACCAGTGATTCCGGTGGGGGCTTTAACAATGAGCAGTTCTTC
>NA|NA|TRBV6-1|TRBJ2-5
CASRGFGAGGQETQYF
TGTGCCAGCAGAGGCTTTGGGGCAGGCGGCCAAGAGACCCAGTACTTC
>NA|TRBD2|TRBV29-1|TRBJ2-5
CSVVGLAGGGETQYF
TGCAGCGTTGTGGGACTAGCGGGAGGAGGGGAGACCCAGTACTTC
>NA|NA|TRBV12-3/TRBV12-4|TRBJ1-5
CASSLRRSGQPQHF
TGTGCCAGCAGTTTAAGACGGTCTGGCCAGCCCCAGCATTTT
>NA|TRBD1|TRBV7-2|TRBJ2-3
CASSLDGTGSQYF
TGTGCCAGCAGCTTAGATGGGACAGGGTCTCAGTATTTT
>NA|NA|TRBV12-3/TRBV12-4|TRBJ2-6
CASSPNTGLSGANVLTF
TGTGCCAGCAGTCCTAACACAGGATTGTCTGGGGCCAACGTCCTGACTTTC
>many|TRBD1|TRBV27|TRBJ2-7
CASSLLKGQGHEQYF
TGTGCCAGCAGTTTATTGAAGGGACAGGGCCACGAGCAGTACTTC
>few|NA|TRBV12-3/TRBV12-4|TRBJ2-1
CATTGGAANNEQFF
TGTGCCACCACCGGTGGGGCAGCTAATAATGAGCAGTTCTTC
>many|TRBD2|TRBV12-3/TRBV12-4|TRBJ2-4
CASSSLTSGRGNIQYF
TGTGCCAGCAGTTCCTTGACTAGCGGGAGGGGGAACATTCAGTACTTC
>many|NA|TRBV12-3/TRBV12-4|TRBJ2-3
CASSLQGRPSDTQYF
TGTGCCAGCAGTCTCCAAGGGCGCCCCTCAGATACGCAGTATTTT
>NA|NA|TRBV3-1|TRBJ1-3
CASSQQARSGNTIYF
TGTGCCAGCAGCCAACAGGCCCGCTCTGGAAACACCATATATTTT
>few|TRBD1|TRBV15|TRBJ2-7
CATSRGAGTGSSYEQYF
TGTGCCACCAGCAGAGGAGCCGGGACAGGAAGCTCCTACGAGCAGTACTTC
>NA|NA|TRBV19|TRBJ2-3
CASTSGTSTDTQYF
TGTGCCAGTACTTCAGGGACGTCGACAGATACGCAGTATTTT
>few|TRBD1|TRBV29-1|TRBJ2-7
CSVTPGQDFYEQYF
TGCAGCGTTACCCCGGGACAGGACTTTTACGAGCAGTACTTC
>few|TRBD1|TRBV3-1|TRBJ1-3
CASSRRSGGSGNTIYF
TGTGCCAGCAGCAGACGTTCAGGGGGCTCAGGAAACACCATATATTTT
>many|TRBD1|TRBV7-2|TRBJ2-3
CASSPKPRDRVSTDTQYF
TGTGCCAGCAGCCCAAAGCCCCGGGACAGGGTTAGCACAGATACGCAGTATTTT
>NA|TRBD2|TRBV3-1|TRBJ2-7
CASSQERGLAGSYEQYF
TGTGCCAGCAGCCAAGAAAGAGGTCTAGCGGGAAGCTACGAGCAGTACTTC
>NA|TRBD1|TRBV9|TRBJ2-1
CASSVGGTGTYNEQFF
TGTGCCAGCAGCGTAGGGGGGACAGGGACCTACAATGAGCAGTTCTTC
>few|NA|TRBV5-1|TRBJ1-4
CASSSDGGSVKLFF
TGCGCCAGCAGCTCGGACGGCGGGTCTGTGAAACTGTTTTTT
>many|NA|TRBV18|TRBJ2-7
CASSPQNEQYF
TGTGCCAGCTCGCCGCAGAACGAGCAGTACTTC
>many|NA|TRBV18|TRBJ2-2
CASSPPDRGELFF
TGTGCCAGCTCACCACCCGACCGCGGGGAGCTGTTTTTT
>once|TRBD1|TRBV18|TRBJ1-1
CASSGRDRGERNTEAFF
TGTGCCAGCTCAGGGAGGGACAGGGGAGAGAGGAACACTGAAGCTTTCTTT